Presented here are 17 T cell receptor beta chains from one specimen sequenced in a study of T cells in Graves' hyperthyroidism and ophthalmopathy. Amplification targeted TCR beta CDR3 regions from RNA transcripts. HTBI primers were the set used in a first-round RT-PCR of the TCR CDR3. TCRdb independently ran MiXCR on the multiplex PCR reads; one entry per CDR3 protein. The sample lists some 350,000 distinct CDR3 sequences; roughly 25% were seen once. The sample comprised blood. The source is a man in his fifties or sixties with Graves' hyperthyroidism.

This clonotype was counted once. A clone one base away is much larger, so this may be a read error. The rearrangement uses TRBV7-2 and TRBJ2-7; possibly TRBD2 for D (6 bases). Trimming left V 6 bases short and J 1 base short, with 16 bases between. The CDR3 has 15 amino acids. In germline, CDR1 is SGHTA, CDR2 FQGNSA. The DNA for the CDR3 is TGTGCCAGCAGTGGAGCGAAGGACTATTCCTACGAGCAGTACTTC. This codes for CASSGAKDYSYEQYF.

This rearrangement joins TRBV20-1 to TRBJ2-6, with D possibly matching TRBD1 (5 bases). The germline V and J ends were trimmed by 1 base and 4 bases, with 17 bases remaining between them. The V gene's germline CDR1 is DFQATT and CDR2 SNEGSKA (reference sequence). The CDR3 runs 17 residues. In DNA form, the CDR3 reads TGCAGTGCTAGAGGGGGCGCACTGGGGCCAGGGGCCAACGTCCTGACTTTC. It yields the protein CSARGGALGPGANVLTF.

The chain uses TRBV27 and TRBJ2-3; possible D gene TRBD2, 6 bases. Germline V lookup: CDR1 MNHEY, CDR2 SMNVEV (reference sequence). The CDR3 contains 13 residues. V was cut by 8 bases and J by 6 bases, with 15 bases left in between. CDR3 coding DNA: TGTGCCAGCGGCTTAGCGGAGGGGGATACGCAGTATTTT. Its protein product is CASGLAEGDTQYF.

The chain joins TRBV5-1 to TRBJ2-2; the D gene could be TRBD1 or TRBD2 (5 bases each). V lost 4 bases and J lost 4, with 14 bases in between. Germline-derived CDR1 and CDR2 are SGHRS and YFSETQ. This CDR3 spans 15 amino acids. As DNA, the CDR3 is TGCGCCAGCAGCCCATCGGTTGGGGGCACCGGGGAGCTGTTTTTT. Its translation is CASSPSVGGTGELFF.

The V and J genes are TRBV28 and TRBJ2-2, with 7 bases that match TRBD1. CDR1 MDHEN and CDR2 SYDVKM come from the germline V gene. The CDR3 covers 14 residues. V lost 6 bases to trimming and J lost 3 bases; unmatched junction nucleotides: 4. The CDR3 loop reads CASSATGDTGELFF. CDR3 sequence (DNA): TGTGCCAGCAGCGCTACAGGGGACACCGGGGAGCTGTTTTTT.

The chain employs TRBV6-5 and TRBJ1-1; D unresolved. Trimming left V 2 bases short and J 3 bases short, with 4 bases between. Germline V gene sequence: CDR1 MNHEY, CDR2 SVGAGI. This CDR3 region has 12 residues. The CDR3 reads CASSYGYTEAFF. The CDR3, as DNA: TGTGCCAGCAGTTACGGGTACACTGAAGCTTTCTTT.

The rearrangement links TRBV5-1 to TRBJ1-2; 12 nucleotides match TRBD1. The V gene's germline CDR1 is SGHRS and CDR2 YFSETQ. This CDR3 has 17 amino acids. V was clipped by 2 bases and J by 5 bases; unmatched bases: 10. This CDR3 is CASSFTLPGQGAYGYTF. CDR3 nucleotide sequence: TGCGCCAGCAGCTTCACCCTTCCGGGACAGGGGGCTTATGGCTACACCTTC.

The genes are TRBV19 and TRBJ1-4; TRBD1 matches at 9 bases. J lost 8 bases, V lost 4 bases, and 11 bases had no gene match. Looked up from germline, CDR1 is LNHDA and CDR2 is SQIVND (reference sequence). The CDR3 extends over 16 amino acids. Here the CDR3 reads CASSTRRDRDREKLFF. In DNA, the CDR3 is TGTGCCAGTAGTACACGCCGGGACAGGGATCGCGAAAAACTGTTTTTT.

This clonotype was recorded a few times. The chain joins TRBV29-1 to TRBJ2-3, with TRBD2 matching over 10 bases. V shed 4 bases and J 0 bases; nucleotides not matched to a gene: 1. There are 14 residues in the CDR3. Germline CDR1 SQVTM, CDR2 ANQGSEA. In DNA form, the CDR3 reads TGCAGCGTTGGGACTAGCGGCAGCACAGATACGCAGTATTTT. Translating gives CSVGTSGSTDTQYF.

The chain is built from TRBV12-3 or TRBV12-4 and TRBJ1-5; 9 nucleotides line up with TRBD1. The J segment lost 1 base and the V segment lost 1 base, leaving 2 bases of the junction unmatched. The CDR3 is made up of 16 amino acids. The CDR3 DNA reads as TGTGCCAGCAGTTTAGGGGGACAGGGCAGCAATCAGCCCCAGCATTTT. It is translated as CASSLGGQGSNQPQHF.

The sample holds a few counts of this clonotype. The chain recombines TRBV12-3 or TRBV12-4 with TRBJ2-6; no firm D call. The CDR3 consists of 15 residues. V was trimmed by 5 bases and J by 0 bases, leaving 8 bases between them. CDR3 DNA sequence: TGTGCCAGCAGTGTGCAGTTCTCTGGGGCCAACGTCCTGACTTTC. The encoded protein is CASSVQFSGANVLTF.

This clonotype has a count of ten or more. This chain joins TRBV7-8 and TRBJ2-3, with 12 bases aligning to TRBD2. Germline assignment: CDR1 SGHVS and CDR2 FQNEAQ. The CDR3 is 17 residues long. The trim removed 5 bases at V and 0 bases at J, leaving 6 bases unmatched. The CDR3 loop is CASSPGLAGVSTDTQYF. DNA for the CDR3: TGTGCCAGCAGCCCGGGACTAGCGGGCGTCAGCACAGATACGCAGTATTTT. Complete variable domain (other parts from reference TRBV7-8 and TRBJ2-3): GAGVSQSPRYKVAKRGQDVALRCDPISGHVSLFWYQQALGQGPEFLTYFQNEAQLDKSGLPSDRFFAERPEGSVSTLKIQRTQQEDSAVYLCASSPGLAGVSTDTQYFGPGTRLTVL.

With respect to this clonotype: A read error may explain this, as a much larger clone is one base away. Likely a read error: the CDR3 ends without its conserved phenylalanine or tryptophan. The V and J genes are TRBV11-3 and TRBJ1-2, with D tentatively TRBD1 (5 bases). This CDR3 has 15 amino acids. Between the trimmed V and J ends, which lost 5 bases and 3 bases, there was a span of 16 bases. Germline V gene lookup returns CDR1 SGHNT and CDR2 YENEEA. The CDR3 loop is CASSGRDGLYYGYTL. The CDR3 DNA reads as TGTGCCAGCAGCGGTCGGGACGGTCTTTACTATGGCTACACCCTC.

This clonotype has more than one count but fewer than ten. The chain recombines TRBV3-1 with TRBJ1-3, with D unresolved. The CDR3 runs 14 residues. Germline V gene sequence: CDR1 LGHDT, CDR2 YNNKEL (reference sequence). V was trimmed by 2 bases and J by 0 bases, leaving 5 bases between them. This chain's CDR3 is CASSQRFSGNTIYF. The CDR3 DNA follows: TGTGCCAGCAGCCAAAGGTTCTCTGGAAACACCATATATTTT.

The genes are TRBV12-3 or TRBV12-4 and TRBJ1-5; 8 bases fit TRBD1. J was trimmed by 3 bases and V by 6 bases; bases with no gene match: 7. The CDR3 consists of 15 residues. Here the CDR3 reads CASRQGAEYNQPQHF. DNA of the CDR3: TGTGCCAGCAGGCAGGGGGCGGAATACAATCAGCCCCAGCATTTT.

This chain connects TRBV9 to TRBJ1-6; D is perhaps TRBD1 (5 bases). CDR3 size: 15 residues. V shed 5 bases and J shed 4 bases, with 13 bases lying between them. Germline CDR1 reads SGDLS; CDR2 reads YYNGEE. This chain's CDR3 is CASRVGDEYNSPLHF. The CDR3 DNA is TGTGCCAGCAGGGTGGGGGACGAGTATAATTCACCCCTCCACTTT.

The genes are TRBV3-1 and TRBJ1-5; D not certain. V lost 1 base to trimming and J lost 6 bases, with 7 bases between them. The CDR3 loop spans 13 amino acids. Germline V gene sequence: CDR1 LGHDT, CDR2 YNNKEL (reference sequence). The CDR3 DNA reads TGTGCCAGCAGCCAAGGATCAGGTCAGCCCCAGCATTTT. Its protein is CASSQGSGQPQHF. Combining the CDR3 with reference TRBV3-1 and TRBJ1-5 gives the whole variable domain DTAVSQTPKYLVTQMGNDKSIKCEQNLGHDTMYWYKQDSKKFLKIMFSYNNKELIINETVPNRFSPKSPDKAHLNLHINSLELGDSAVYFCASSQGSGQPQHFGDGTRLSIL.